This T cell receptor beta chain was captured by sequencing in a study of control samples from healthy donors and cancer patients. This table comes from immunoSEQ multiplex PCR, and its TCRdb copy is limited to in-frame clones, with some not included. The data contain around 100,000 clones, roughly 90% of them singletons. This CDR3 has 15 residues. V was pared by 4 bases and J by 3 bases, with 14 bases between. CDR1 SGHRS and CDR2 YFSETQ come from the germline V gene. The receptor was isolated from a human donor in good health. The donor label of this sample is uncertain. Sample: blood. The chain links TRBV5-1 to TRBJ1-5; D may be TRBD1 (6 bases). CDR3 nucleotides: TGCGCCAGCAGCCTAACGGGGGCGAACAATCAGCCCCAGCATTTT. Its protein is CASSLTGANNQPQHF.